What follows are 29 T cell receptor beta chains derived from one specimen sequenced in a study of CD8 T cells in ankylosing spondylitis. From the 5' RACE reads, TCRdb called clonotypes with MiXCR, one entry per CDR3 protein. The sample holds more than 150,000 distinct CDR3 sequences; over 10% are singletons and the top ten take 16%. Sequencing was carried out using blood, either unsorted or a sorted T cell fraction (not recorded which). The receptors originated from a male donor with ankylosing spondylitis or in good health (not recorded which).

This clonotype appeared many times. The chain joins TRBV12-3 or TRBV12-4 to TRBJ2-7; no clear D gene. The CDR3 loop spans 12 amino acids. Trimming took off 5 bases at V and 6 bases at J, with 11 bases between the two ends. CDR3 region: CASSPGLGEQYF. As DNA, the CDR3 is TGTGCCAGCAGTCCCGGGTTGGGCGAGCAGTACTTC.

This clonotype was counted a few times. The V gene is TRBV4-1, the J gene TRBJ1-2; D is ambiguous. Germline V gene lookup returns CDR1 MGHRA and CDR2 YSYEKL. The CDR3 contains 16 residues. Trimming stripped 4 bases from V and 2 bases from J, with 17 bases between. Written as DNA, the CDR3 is TGCGCCAGCAGCCCCCTTTCTACGGTGGCAAACTATGGCTACACCTTC. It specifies CASSPLSTVANYGYTF.

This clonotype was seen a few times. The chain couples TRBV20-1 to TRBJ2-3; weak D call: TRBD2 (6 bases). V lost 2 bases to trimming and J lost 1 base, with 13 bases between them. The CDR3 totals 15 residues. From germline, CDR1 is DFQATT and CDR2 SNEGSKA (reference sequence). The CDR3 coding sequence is TGCAGTGCTAGATTGGTAGCGGAGGGCACAGATACGCAGTATTTT. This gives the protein CSARLVAEGTDTQYF.

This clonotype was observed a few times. CDR3 bases: TGTGCCAGCAGTTTATCCCCTAGCGGCTCCTACGAGCAGTACTTC. This gives the protein CASSLSPSGSYEQYF. This chain links TRBV28 with TRBJ2-7, with 7 bases lining up with TRBD2. The CDR3 spans 15 residues. Germline V CDR1 and CDR2: MDHEN, SYDVKM. J gave up 0 bases and V 1 base, and 3 bases lay outside the gene matches.

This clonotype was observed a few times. The CDR3 spells CASSPEEVNTEAFF. As DNA, the CDR3 is TGCGCCAGCAGCCCCGAAGAGGTGAACACTGAAGCTTTCTTT. V is TRBV4-1 and J is TRBJ1-1; D ambiguous. The CDR3 contains 14 residues. Per germline, CDR1 MGHRA and CDR2 YSYEKL. V shed 4 bases and J shed 0 bases, with 9 bases lying between them.

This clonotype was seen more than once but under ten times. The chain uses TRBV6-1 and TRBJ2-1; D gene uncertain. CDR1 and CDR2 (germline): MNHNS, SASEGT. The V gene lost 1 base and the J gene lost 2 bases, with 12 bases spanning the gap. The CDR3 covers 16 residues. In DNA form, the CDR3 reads TGTGCCAGCAGTGAAGAGTCGAGAAGCGCCTACAATGAGCAGTTCTTC. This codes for CASSEESRSAYNEQFF.

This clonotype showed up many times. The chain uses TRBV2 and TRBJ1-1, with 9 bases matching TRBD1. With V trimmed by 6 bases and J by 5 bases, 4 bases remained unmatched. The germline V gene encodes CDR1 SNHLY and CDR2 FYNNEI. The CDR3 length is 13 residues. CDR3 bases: TGTGCCAGCAGGACAGGGGGAGGAACTGAAGCTTTCTTT. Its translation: CASRTGGGTEAFF.

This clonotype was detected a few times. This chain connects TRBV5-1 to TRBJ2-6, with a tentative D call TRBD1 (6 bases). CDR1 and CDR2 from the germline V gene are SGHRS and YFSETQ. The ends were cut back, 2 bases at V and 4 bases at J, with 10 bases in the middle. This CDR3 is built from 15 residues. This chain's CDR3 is CASSLNRAGANVLTF. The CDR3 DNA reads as TGCGCCAGCAGCTTAAACAGGGCCGGGGCCAACGTCCTGACTTTC.

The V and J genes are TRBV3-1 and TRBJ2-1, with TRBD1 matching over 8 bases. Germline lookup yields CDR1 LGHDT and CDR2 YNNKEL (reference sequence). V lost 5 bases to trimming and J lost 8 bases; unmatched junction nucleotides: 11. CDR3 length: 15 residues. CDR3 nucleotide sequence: TGTGCCAGCAGCTATAAGGACAGGGCTGTATATGAGCAGTTCTTC. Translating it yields CASSYKDRAVYEQFF.

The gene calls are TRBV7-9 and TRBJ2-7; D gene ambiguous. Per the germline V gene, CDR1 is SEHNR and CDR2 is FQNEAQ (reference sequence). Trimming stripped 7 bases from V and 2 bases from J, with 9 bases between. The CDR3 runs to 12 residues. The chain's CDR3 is CASTADPYEQYF. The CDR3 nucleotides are TGTGCCAGCACCGCCGACCCCTACGAGCAGTACTTC.

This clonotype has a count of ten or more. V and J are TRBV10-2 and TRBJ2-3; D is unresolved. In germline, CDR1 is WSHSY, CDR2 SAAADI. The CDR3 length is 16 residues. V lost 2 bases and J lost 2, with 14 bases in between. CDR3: CASSERGRIYTDTQYF. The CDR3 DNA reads TGCGCCAGCAGTGAGAGAGGCAGGATCTACACAGATACGCAGTATTTT.

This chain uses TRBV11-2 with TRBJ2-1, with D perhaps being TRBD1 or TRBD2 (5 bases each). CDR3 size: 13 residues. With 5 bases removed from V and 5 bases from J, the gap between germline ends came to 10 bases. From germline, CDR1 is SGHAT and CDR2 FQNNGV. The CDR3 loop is CASSRGPNNEQFF. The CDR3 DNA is TGTGCCAGCAGCCGGGGACCTAACAATGAGCAGTTCTTC. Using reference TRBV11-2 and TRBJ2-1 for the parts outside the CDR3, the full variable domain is EAGVAQSPRYKIIEKRQSVAFWCNPISGHATLYWYQQILGQGPKLLIQFQNNGVVDDSQLPKDRFSAERLKGVDSTLKIQPAKLEDSAVYLCASSRGPNNEQFFGPGTRLTVL.

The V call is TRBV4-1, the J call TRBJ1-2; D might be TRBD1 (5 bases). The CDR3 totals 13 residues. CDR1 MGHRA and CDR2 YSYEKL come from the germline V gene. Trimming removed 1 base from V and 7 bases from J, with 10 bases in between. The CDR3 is CASSQGTGGGYTF. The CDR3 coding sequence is TGCGCCAGCAGCCAAGGCACAGGAGGTGGCTACACCTTC.

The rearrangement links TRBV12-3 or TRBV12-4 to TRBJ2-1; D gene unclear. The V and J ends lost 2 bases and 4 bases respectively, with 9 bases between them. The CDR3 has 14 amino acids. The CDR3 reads CASSLTVDYNEQFF. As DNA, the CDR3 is TGTGCCAGCAGTTTAACAGTAGATTACAATGAGCAGTTCTTC.

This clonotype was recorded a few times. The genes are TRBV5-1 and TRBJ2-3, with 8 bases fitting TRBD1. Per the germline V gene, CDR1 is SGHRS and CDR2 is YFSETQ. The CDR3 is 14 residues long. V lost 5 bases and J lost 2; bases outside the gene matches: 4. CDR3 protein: CASRRDRNTDTQYF. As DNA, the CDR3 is TGCGCCAGCAGAAGGGACAGGAACACAGATACGCAGTATTTT.

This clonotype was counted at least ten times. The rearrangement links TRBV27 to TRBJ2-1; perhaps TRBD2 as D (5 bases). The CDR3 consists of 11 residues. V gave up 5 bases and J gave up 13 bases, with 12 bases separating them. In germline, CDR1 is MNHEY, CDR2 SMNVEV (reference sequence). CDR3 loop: CASSANREQFF. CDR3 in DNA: TGTGCCAGCAGTGCCAACCGGGAACAGTTCTTC.

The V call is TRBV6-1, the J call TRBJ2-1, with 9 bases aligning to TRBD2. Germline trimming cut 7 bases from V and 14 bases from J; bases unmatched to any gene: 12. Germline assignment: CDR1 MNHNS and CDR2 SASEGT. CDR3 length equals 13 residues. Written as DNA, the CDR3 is TGTGCCAGCACCGAGACTAGCGGAGGGGGAAAGTTCTTC. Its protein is CASTETSGGGKFF.

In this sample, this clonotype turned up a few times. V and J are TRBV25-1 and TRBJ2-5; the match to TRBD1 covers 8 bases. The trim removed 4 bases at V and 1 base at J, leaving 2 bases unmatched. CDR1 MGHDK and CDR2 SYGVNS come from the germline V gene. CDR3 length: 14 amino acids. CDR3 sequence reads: CASSVGQGQETQYF. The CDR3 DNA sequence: TGTGCCAGCAGTGTTGGACAGGGCCAAGAGACCCAGTACTTC.

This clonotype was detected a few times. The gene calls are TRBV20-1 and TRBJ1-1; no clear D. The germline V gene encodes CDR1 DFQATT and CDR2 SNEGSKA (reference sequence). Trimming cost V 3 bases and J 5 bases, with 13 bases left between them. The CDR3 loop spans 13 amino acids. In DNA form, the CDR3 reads TGCAGTGCTAGGGTGCCTCCGGGGACTGAAGCTTTCTTT. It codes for CSARVPPGTEAFF.

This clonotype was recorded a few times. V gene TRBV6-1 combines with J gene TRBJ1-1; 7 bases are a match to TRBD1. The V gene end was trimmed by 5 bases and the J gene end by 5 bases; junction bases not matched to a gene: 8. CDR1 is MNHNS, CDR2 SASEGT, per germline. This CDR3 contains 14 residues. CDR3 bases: TGTGCCAGCAGTCCCGAGGGGGCTTGGACTGAAGCTTTCTTT. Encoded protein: CASSPEGAWTEAFF.

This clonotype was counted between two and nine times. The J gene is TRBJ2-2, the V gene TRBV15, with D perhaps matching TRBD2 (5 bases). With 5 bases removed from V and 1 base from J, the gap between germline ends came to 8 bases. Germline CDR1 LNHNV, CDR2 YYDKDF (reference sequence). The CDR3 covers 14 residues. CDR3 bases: TGTGCCACCAGCCCGGACTGGAACACCGGGGAGCTGTTTTTT. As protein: CATSPDWNTGELFF.

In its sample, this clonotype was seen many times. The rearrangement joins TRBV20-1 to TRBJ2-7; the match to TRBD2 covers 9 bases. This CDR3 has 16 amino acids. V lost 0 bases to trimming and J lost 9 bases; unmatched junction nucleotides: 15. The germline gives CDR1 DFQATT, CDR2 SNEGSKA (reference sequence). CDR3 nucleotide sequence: TGCAGTGCTAGAGATACGGAGACTAGCGGTGGTAGGGGGCAGTACTTC. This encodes CSARDTETSGGRGQYF.

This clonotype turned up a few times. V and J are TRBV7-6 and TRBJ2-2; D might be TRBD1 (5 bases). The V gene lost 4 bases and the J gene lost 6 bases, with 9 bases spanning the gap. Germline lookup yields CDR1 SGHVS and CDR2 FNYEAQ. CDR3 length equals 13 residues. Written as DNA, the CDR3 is TGTGCCAGCAGCTCAGGGCCAGCCGGGGAGCTGTTTTTT. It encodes CASSSGPAGELFF.

The DNA for the CDR3 is TGCGCCAGCAGTTCTTATGACCGGGACTCAGAGACCCAGTACTTC. This codes for CASSSYDRDSETQYF. This sequence joins TRBV5-1 and TRBJ2-5; maybe TRBD2 (6 bases). Germline CDR1 SGHRS, CDR2 YFSETQ. CDR3 length: 15 residues. V gave up 5 bases and J gave up 4 bases, with 18 bases separating them.

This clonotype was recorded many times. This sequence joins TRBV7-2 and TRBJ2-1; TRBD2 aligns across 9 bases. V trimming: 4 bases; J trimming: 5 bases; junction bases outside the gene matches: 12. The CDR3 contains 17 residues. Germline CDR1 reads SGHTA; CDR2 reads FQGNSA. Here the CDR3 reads CASSSLLAGPGHNEQFF. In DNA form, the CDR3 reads TGTGCCAGCAGCTCCCTTCTAGCGGGGCCGGGGCACAATGAGCAGTTCTTC. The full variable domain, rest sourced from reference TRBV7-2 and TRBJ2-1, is GAGVSQSPSNKVTEKGKDVELRCDPISGHTALYWYRQSLGQGLEFLIYFQGNSAPDKSGLPSDRFSAERTGGSVSTLTIQRTQQEDSAVYLCASSSLLAGPGHNEQFFGPGTRLTVL.

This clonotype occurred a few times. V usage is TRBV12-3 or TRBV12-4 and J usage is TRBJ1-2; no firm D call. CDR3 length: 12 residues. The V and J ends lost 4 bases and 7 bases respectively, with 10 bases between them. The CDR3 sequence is CASSWTHSGYTF. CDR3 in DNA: TGTGCCAGCAGTTGGACCCACAGTGGCTACACCTTC.

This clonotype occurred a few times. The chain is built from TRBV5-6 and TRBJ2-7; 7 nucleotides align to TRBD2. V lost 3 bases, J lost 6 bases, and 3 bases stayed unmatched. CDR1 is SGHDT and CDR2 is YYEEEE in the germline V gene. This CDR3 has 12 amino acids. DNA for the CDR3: TGTGCCAGCAGCTGGACTAGGGGCGAGCAGTACTTC. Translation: CASSWTRGEQYF.

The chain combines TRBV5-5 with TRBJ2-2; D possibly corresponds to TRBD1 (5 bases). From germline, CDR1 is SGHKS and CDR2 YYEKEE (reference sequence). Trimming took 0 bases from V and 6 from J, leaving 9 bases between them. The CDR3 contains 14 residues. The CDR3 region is CASSLGRAAGELFF. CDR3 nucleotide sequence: TGTGCCAGCAGCTTGGGCAGGGCCGCCGGGGAGCTGTTTTTT. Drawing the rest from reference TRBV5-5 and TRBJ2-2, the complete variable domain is DAGVTQSPTHLIKTRGQQVTLRCSPISGHKSVSWYQQVLGQGPQFIFQYYEKEERGRGNFPDRFSARQFPNYSSELNVNALLLGDSALYLCASSLGRAAGELFFGEGSRLTVL.

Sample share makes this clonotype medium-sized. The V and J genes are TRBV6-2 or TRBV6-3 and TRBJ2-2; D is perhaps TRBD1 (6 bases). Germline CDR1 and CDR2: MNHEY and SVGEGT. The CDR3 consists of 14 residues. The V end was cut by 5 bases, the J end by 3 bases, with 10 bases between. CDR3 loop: CASSNGQHTGELFF. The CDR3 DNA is TGTGCCAGCAGTAATGGACAGCACACCGGGGAGCTGTTTTTT.